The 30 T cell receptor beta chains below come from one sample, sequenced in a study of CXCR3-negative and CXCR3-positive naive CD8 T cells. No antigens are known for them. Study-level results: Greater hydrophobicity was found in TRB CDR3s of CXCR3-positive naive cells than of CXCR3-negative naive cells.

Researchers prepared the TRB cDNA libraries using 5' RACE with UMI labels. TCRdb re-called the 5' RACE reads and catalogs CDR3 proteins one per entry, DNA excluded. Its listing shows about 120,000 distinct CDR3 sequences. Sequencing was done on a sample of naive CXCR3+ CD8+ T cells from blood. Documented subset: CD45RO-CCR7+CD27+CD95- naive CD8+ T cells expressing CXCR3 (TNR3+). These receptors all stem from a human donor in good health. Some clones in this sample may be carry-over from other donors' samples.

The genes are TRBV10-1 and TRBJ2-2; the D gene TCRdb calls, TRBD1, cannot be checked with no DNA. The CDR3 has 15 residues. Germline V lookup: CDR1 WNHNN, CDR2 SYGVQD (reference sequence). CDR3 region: CASSAYRRGTGELFF.

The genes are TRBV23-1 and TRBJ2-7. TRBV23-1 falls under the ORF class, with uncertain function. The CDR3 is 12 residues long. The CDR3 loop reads CASSLPSEEQYF.

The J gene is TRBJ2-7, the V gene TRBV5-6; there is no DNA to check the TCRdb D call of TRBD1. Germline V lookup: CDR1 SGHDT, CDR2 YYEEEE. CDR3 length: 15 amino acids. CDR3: CASSEETGGSYEQYF. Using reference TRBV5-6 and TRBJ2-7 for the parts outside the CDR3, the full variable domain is DAGVTQSPTHLIKTRGQQVTLRCSPKSGHDTVSWYQQALGQGPQFIFQYYEEEERQRGNFPDRFSGHQFPNYSSELNVNALLLGDSALYLCASSEETGGSYEQYFGPGTRLTVT.

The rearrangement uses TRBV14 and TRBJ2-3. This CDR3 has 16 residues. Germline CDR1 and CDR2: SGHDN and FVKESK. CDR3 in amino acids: CASSQDFGRPTDTQYF.

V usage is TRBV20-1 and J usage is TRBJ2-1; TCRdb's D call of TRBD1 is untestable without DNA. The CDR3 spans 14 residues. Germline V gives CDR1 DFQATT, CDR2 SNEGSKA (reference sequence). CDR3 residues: CSAPREGDYNEQFF.

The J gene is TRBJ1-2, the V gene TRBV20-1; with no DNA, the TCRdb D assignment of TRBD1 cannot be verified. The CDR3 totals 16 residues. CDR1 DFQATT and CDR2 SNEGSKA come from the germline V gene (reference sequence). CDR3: CSAKGIRDSSWSGYTF.

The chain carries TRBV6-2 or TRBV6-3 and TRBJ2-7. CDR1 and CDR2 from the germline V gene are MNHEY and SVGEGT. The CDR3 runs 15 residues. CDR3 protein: CASSYWISDSYEQYF.

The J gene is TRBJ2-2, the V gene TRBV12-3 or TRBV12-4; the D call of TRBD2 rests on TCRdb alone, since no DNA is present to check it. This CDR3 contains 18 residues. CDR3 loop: CASSPKLNREKVHRELFF.

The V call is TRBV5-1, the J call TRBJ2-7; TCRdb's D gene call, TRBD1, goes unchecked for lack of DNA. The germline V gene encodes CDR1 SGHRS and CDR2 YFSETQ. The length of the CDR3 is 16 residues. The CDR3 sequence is CASSLGQGVVGHEQYF.

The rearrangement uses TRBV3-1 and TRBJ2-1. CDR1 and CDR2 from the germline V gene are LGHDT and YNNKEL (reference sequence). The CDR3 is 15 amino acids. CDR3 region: CASSPLGSDYNEQFF.

This chain's CDR3 is CASSLQDTSYEQYF. The chain couples TRBV5-1 to TRBJ2-7. From germline, CDR1 is SGHRS and CDR2 YFSETQ. CDR3 length: 14 amino acids.

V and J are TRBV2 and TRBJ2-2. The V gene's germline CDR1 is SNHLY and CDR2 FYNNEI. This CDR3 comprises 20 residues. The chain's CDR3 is CASSRLTVTVRSPNTGELFF.

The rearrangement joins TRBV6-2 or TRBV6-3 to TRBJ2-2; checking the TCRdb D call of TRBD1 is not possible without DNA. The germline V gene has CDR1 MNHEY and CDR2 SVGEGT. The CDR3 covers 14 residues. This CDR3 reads CASNSRGLTGELFF.

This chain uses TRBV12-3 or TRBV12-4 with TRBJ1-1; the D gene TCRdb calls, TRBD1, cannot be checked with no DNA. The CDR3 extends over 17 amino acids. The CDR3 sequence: CASSFLSGRRGHTEAFF.

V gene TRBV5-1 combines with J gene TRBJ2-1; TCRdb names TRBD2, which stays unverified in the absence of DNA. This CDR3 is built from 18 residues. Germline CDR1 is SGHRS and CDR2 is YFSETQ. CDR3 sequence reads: CASSLEPPGLAPGDEQFF.

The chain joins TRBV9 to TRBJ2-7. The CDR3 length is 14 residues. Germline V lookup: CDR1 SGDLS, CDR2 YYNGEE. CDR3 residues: CASSVGQSSYEQYF.

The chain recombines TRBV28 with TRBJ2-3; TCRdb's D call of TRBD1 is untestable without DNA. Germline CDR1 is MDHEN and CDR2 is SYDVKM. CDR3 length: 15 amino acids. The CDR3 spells CASSFPRGSTDTQYF.

The CDR3: CASTQGSDTQYF. The chain couples TRBV7-9 to TRBJ2-3; TCRdb calls TRBD1, which cannot be checked without DNA. CDR1 is SEHNR and CDR2 is FQNEAQ in the germline V gene (reference sequence). CDR3 length: 12 residues.

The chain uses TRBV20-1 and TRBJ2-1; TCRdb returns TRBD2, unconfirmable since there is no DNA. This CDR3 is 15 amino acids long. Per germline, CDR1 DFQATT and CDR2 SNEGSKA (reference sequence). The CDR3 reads CSAGRYGTSGSLRFF.

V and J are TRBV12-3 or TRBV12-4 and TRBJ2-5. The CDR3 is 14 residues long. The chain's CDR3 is CASSLTGHQETQYF.

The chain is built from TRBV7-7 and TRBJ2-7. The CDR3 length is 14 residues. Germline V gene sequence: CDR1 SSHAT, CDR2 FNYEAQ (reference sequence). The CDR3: CASSRSGDSYEQYF.

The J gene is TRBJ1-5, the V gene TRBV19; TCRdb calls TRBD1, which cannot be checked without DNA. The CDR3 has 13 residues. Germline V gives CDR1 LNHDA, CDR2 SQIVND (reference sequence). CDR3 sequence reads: CASSIWGGQPQHF.

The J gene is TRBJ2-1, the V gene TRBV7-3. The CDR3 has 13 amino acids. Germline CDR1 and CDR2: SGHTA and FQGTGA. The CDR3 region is CASSLRSWDEQFF.

CDR3 protein: CSVEDGGTDAYGYTF. The J gene is TRBJ1-2, the V gene TRBV29-1; TCRdb's D call of TRBD1 is untestable without DNA. Germline CDR1 reads SQVTM; CDR2 reads ANQGSEA. This CDR3 is built from 15 residues.

The CDR3 here is CASSARQGSYNEQFF. This chain joins TRBV27 and TRBJ2-1. There are 15 residues in the CDR3. The germline gives CDR1 MNHEY, CDR2 SMNVEV (reference sequence).

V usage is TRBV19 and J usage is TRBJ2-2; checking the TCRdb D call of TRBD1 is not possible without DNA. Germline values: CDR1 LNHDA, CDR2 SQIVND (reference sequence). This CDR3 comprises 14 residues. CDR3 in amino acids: CASSTAGGPGELFF.

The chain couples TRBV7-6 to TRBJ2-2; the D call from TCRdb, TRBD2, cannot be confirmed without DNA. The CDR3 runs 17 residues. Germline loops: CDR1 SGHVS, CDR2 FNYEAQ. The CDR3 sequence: CASSLEASMVSGGELFF.

CDR3 amino acids: CSVVPKSNEQFF. The gene calls are TRBV29-1 and TRBJ2-1. The length of the CDR3 is 12 residues. CDR1 and CDR2 from the germline V gene are SQVTM and ANQGSEA.

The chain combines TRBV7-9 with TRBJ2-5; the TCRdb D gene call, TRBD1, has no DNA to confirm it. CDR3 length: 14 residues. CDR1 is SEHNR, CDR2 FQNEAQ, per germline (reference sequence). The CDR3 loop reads CASSIRQGQETQYF. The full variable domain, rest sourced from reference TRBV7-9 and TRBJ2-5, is DTGVSQNPRHKITKRGQNVTFRCDPISEHNRLYWYRQTLGQGPEFLTYFQNEAQLEKSRLLSDRFSAERPKGSFSTLEIQRTEQGDSAMYLCASSIRQGQETQYFGPGTRLLVL.

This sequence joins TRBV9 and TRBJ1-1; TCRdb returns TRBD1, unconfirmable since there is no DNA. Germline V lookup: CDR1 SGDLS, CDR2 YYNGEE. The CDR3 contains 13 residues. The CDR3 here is CASTRDPGPEAFF.